The TCR beta chain described here comes from a study of T cells in Graves' hyperthyroidism and ophthalmopathy. Germline V gene lookup returns CDR1 MNHNS and CDR2 SASEGT. Deletions cut 6 bases from V and 10 bases from J, with 34 bases between. This CDR3 is 19 amino acids long. RNA transcripts served as the template for amplifying TCR beta CDR3 regions. The HTBI set primed first-round TCR CDR3 RT-PCR. TCRdb reanalysed the multiplex PCR reads using MiXCR and keeps one entry per CDR3 protein. The table records about 640,000 distinct CDR3 sequences, more than 14% of them present only once. This clonotype has a count of ten or more.

The receptor's source is a woman aged 45-60 years with Graves' ophthalmopathy. The chain uses TRBV6-1 and TRBJ2-1; maybe TRBD2 (7 bases). Sequencing input: blood. For the CDR3, the DNA is TGTGCCAGCAGACTCCTAGAGGGGGGGAGCGGGAACGCCGGACAAGAGCAGTTCTTC. This sequence encodes CASRLLEGGSGNAGQEQFF.